The T cell receptor (beta chain) under discussion was sequenced for a study of shared clonotypes between healthy human individuals. Study findings and constraints: An anticipated effect of sequencing depth on clonotype sharing among donors was recognized. Sorted-subset sequencing was shown by rarefaction to be incomplete despite large depth.

On this clone itself: The antigen is unknown.

Some clones are missing from TCRdb's copy, which holds only in-frame ones; the method was immunoSEQ multiplex PCR. Here the sample spans some 1 million clones, roughly 70% being singletons. Source material: memory CD4+ T cells sorted from blood. Subset in this sample: CD45RA-negative fraction. This sequence was found in a man younger than 35 in good health.

CDR3 protein: CASSLVHSSYEQYF. The CDR3 DNA reads as TGTGCCAGCAGCTTAGTTCACAGCTCCTACGAGCAGTACTTC. This sequence joins TRBV7-2 and TRBJ2-7; D is unresolved. V was clipped by 1 base and J by 0 bases, with 7 bases between them. Looked up from germline, CDR1 is SGHTA and CDR2 is FQGNSA. The CDR3 has 14 residues.